A single sample is the source of the 10 T cell receptor beta chains below, sequenced in a study of cytomegalovirus exposure and HLA in healthy donors (dated 2017 in TCRdb). The receptor library was made with the immunoSEQ multiplex PCR assay. For the multiplex PCR, a mixture combining 60 forward primers for TCR Vbeta segments and 13 reverse primers for TCR Jbeta segments was used. TCRdb stores this immuneACCESS table with in-frame sequences only. Part of the clones is absent; in the studies checked, under half of the shortfall reflects unresolved V genes, and no reason is known for the rest. The table for this sample lists some 60,000 clones; more than 70% of them were counted only once. Over 5% of the sample is taken by the ten largest. Sequenced input: PBMCs. Receptor source: a male donor in good health and CMV-seronegative.

The chain links TRBV7-2 to TRBJ2-1; D perhaps matches TRBD1 (5 bases). The V gene's germline CDR1 is SGHTA and CDR2 FQGNSA. Trimming cost V 1 base and J 0 bases, with 10 bases left between them. This CDR3 has 16 amino acids. DNA of the CDR3: TGTGCCAGCAGCTTAGTGACAGCCCGCTCCTACAATGAGCAGTTCTTC. Translating it yields CASSLVTARSYNEQFF.

The V call is TRBV27, the J call TRBJ1-5; D gene unclear. Germline-derived CDR1 and CDR2 are MNHEY and SMNVEV (reference sequence). The CDR3 covers 14 residues. V was trimmed by 3 bases and J by 0 bases, leaving 6 bases between them. CDR3 nucleotide sequence: TGTGCCAGCAGTTTGAGGGATAGCAATCAGCCCCAGCATTTT. Encoded protein: CASSLRDSNQPQHF.

This chain connects TRBV4-2 to TRBJ2-3, with D possibly TRBD2 on 6 matching bases. The germline CDR1 and CDR2 sequences are LGHNA and YNFKEQ. V gave up 1 base and J gave up 2 bases, with 10 bases separating them. CDR3 length equals 15 residues. CDR3 bases: TGTGCCAGCAGCCAAGTCTCGGGGGTCACAGATACGCAGTATTTT. It yields the protein CASSQVSGVTDTQYF.

This clone showed up just a few times. This chain uses TRBV6-1 with TRBJ2-1; D gene unclear. The CDR3 has 16 residues. Germline V lookup: CDR1 MNHNS, CDR2 SASEGT. Trimming shortened V by 3 bases and J by 6 bases, and 18 bases separated the two germline ends. CDR3 sequence (DNA): TGTGCCAGCAGTGAGCCCGCTAGGAACCAAGGCAATGAGCAGTTCTTC. Residues: CASSEPARNQGNEQFF.

This chain links TRBV19 with TRBJ1-2, with TRBD1 matching 9 bases. V shed 6 bases and J 8 bases; nucleotides not matched to a gene: 7. The CDR3 is 13 amino acids. Germline values: CDR1 LNHDA, CDR2 SQIVND (reference sequence). The CDR3 reads CASSTGTGPGYTF. The CDR3 DNA sequence: TGTGCCAGTAGCACCGGGACAGGGCCCGGCTACACCTTC.

This chain uses TRBV5-1 with TRBJ1-1, with D unclear. Trimming removed 1 base at V and 1 base at J, with 11 bases between. Germline V lookup: CDR1 SGHRS, CDR2 YFSETQ. The CDR3 runs to 15 residues. CDR3 region: CASSLREGRNTEAFF. CDR3 sequence (DNA): TGCGCCAGCAGCTTGCGGGAGGGTAGGAACACTGAAGCTTTCTTT.

The rearrangement joins TRBV5-4 to TRBJ2-2; 16 positions agree with TRBD2. The CDR3 extends over 17 amino acids. Per the germline V gene, CDR1 is SGHNT and CDR2 is YYREEE (reference sequence). The V and J ends lost 0 bases and 6 bases, in that order; junction bases with no gene match: 2. The CDR3 coding sequence is TGTGCCAGCAGCTTGGGGGGACTAGCGGGGGGGCCCGGGGAGCTGTTTTTT. Protein product: CASSLGGLAGGPGELFF.

The gene calls are TRBV6-5 and TRBJ1-5, with 9 bases fitting TRBD1. The CDR3 has 15 residues. CDR1 is MNHEY and CDR2 is SVGAGI in the germline V gene. V lost 0 bases, J lost 4 bases, and 1 base stayed unmatched. The CDR3 reads CASSYSGQGNQPQHF. As DNA, the CDR3 is TGTGCCAGCAGTTACTCGGGACAGGGAAATCAGCCCCAGCATTTT.

The chain couples TRBV11-2 to TRBJ2-5, with D tentatively TRBD1 (6 bases). Germline lookup yields CDR1 SGHAT and CDR2 FQNNGV. V lost 5 bases and J 4 bases, leaving 17 bases between the germline ends. The CDR3 runs 15 residues. The CDR3 DNA follows: TGTGCCAGCAGCGAAGGGGGTACGGGCATAGAGACCCAGTACTTC. Amino acid sequence: CASSEGGTGIETQYF.

The CDR3 spells CASSYVGVDGNPEAFF. The CDR3 nucleotides read TGTGCCAGCAGTTACGTAGGGGTTGATGGCAACCCTGAAGCTTTCTTT. The chain combines TRBV6-5 with TRBJ1-1; TRBD1 is a possible D gene (5 bases). The CDR3 is 16 residues long. CDR1 and CDR2 (germline): MNHEY, SVGAGI. V dropped 2 bases and J dropped 6 bases, with 19 bases sitting between them.